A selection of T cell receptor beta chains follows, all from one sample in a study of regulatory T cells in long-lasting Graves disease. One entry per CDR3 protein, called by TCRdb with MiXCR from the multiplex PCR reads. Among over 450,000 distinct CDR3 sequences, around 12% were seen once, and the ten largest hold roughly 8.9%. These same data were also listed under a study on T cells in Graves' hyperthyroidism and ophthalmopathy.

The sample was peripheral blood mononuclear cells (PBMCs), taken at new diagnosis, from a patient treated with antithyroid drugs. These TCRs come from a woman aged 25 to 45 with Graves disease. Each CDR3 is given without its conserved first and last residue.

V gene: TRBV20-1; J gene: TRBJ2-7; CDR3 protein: SAKGLAIEQY
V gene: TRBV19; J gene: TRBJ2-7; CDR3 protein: ASSIGQRSYEQY
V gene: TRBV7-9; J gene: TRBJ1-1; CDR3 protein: ASSPQGGGSEAF
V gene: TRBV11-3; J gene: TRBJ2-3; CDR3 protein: ASSSRTGADTQY
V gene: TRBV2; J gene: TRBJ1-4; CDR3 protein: ASSVTGTWGEKLF
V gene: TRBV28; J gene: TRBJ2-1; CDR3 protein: ASSFLAGSQGQF
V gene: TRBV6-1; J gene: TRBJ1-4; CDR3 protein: ASNDRGSPNEKLF
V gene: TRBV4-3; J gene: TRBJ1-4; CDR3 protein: ASSQAPRAVGNEKLF
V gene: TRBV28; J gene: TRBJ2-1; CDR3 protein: ASSQDRGIDNEQF
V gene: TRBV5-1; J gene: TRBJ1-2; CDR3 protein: ASRGGTERANYGYT
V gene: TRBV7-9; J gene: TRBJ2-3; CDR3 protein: ASSFQGMAQY
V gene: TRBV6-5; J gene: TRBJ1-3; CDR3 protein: ASSSDRARNTIY
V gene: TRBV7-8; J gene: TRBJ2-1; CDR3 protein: ASSSRPGALRNEQF
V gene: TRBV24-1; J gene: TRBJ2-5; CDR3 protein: ATSDFTSGRARETQY
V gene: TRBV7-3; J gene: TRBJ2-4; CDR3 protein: ASSPTGGVIQY
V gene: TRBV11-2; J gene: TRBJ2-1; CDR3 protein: ASSPRMGAAGQF
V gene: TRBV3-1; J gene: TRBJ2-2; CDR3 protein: ASTQRVETGELF
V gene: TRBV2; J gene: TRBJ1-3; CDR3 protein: ASSFRTVRSGNTIY
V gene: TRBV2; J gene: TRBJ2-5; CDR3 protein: ASSAWLAGGEETQY
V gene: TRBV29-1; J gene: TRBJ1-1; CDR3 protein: SVKRDRTNTEAF
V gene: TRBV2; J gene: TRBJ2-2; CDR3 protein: ASRGTSGKSSNTGELF
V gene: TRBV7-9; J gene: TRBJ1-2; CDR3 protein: ASSSSAVTNYGYT
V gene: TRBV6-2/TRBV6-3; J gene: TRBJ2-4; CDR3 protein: ASSPVAKNIQY
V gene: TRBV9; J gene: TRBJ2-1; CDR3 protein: ASSDRAGVINEQF
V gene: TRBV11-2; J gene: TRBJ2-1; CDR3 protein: ASSPSVDEQF
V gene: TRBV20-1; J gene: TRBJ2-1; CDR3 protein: SAAYRAPYNEQF
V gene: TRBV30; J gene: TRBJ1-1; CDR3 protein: AWLHGPEAF
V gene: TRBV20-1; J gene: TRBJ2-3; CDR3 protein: SARKPGLASTDTQY
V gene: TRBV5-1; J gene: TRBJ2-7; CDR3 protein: ASSERGGQRYEQY
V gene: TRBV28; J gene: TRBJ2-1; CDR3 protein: ASSLAPIGRGEQF
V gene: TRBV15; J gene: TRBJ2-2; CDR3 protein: ATSRDRTSGRTGELF
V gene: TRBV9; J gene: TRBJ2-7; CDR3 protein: ASSVWRLNTGDEQY
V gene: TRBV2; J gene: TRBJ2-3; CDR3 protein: ASRPGDTQY
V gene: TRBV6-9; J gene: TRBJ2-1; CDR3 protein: ASSYLSGLGEQF
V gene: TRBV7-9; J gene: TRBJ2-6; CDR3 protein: ASSLGVGGANVLT
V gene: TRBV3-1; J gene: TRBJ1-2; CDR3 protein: ASSPLEVGLNYGYT
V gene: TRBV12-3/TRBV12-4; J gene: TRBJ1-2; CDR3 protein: ASRRQINYGYT
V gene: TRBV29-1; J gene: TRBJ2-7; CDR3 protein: SVYGTSGPYEQY
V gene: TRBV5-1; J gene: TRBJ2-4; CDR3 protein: ASSFTGDRIAKNIQY
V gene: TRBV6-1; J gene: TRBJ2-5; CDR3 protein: AAGGAGQETQY